The 23 T cell receptor beta chains in this list originate from one sample, sequenced in a study of blood T cell repertoires in COVID-19. The assay was immunoSEQ multiplex PCR, and TCRdb's table has in-frame clones only and misses some. This table has approximately 480,000 clones, roughly 89% appearing once. The sequencing sample was made of peripheral blood. The receptors originated from a young man with COVID-19, enrolled during active disease.

The chain is built from TRBV5-8 and TRBJ1-6; 8 bases align to TRBD1. Trimming cost V 4 bases and J 9 bases; bases outside gene matches: 6. CDR3 length equals 14 residues. Per the germline V gene, CDR1 is SGHTS and CDR2 is YDEGEE. The CDR3 nucleotides read TGTGCCAGCAGCCCCGGGACAGGCTTTTCACCCCTCCACTTT. Encoded protein: CASSPGTGFSPLHF.

V and J are TRBV11-2 and TRBJ2-2; TRBD2 aligns across 7 bases. CDR3 length equals 15 residues. Losses at the gene ends were 4 bases for V and 4 bases for J; bases not matched to a gene: 6. CDR1 SGHAT and CDR2 FQNNGV come from the germline V gene. Written as DNA, the CDR3 is TGTGCCAGCAGCTGGGCCACTAGCGCCACCGGGGAGCTGTTTTTT. This sequence encodes CASSWATSATGELFF. Filled out from reference TRBV11-2 and TRBJ2-2, the complete variable domain reads EAGVAQSPRYKIIEKRQSVAFWCNPISGHATLYWYQQILGQGPKLLIQFQNNGVVDDSQLPKDRFSAERLKGVDSTLKIQPAKLEDSAVYLCASSWATSATGELFFGEGSRLTVL.

The V call is TRBV3-1 (or the pseudogene TRBV3-2), the J call TRBJ1-2; D is unresolved. This CDR3 has 14 residues. V shed 1 base and J shed 8 bases, with 14 bases lying between them. Germline CDR1 reads LGHDT; CDR2 reads YNNKEL (reference sequence). CDR3 in DNA: TGTGCCAGCAGCCAAGTTGACATAGGTGACGGCTACACCTTC. Translation: CASSQVDIGDGYTF.

J is TRBJ1-2 and V is TRBV7-9; D call uncertain. The CDR3 extends over 13 amino acids. V was trimmed by 10 bases and J by 3 bases, leaving 15 bases between them. In germline, CDR1 is SEHNR, CDR2 FQNEAQ (reference sequence). CDR3 protein: CAIRSGFHYGYTF. The CDR3 DNA reads TGTGCCATCCGTTCCGGGTTTCACTATGGCTACACCTTC.

The chain uses TRBV6-5 and TRBJ2-1, with D possibly being TRBD1 (8 bases). The CDR3 runs 15 residues. Germline-derived CDR1 and CDR2 are MNHEY and SVGAGI. Trimming stripped 0 bases from V and 8 bases from J, with 14 bases between. DNA of the CDR3: TGTGCCAGCAGTTACTCCGGACAGGGAGGGTATGAGCAGTTCTTC. Its translation: CASSYSGQGGYEQFF.

This sequence joins TRBV6-5 and TRBJ1-4; no clear D gene. Germline CDR1 MNHEY, CDR2 SVGAGI. V lost 6 bases, J lost 2 bases, and 10 bases lay in between. The CDR3 is 14 amino acids. The CDR3 region is CASRSIGTNEKLFF. CDR3 bases: TGTGCCAGCAGGTCCATCGGGACTAATGAAAAACTGTTTTTT.

This chain connects TRBV6-5 to TRBJ1-2; the match to TRBD1 covers 7 bases. Looked up from germline, CDR1 is MNHEY and CDR2 is SVGAGI. Trimming removed 2 bases from V and 4 bases from J; junction bases left unmatched: 4. The CDR3 has 14 amino acids. The DNA of the CDR3 is TGTGCCAGCAGTTACGGGGGACAGCCCTATGGCTACACCTTC. Its protein is CASSYGGQPYGYTF.

V gene TRBV19 combines with J gene TRBJ1-1; a possible D gene is TRBD1 (5 bases). CDR1 is LNHDA and CDR2 is SQIVND in the germline V gene (reference sequence). The CDR3 consists of 14 residues. Trimming pared 7 bases from V and 4 bases from J, leaving 16 bases between. This CDR3 is CASTGLAVTTEAFF. CDR3 DNA sequence: TGTGCCAGTACAGGGTTGGCAGTGACCACTGAAGCTTTCTTT.

This sequence joins TRBV14 and TRBJ1-2; 8 bases align to TRBD1. This CDR3 has 15 residues. V was pared by 1 base and J by 1 base, with 2 bases of the junction left unmatched. Germline loops: CDR1 SGHDN, CDR2 FVKESK. Here the CDR3 reads CASSQAGGFNYGYTF. CDR3 DNA sequence: TGTGCCAGCAGCCAAGCAGGGGGCTTTAACTATGGCTACACCTTC.

The J gene is TRBJ1-5, the V gene TRBV19, with 11 bases lining up with TRBD1. The CDR3 totals 16 residues. The germline gives CDR1 LNHDA, CDR2 SQIVND (reference sequence). The J segment lost 3 bases and the V segment lost 1 base, leaving 2 bases of the junction unmatched. In nucleotides, the CDR3 is TGTGCCAGTAGTATAGGGGACAGGGGGTACAATCAGCCCCAGCATTTT. Protein: CASSIGDRGYNQPQHF.

This chain uses TRBV19 with TRBJ1-1; unclear D gene. This CDR3 has 13 amino acids. V dropped 6 bases and J dropped 0 bases, with 8 bases sitting between them. CDR1 and CDR2 from the germline V gene are LNHDA and SQIVND (reference sequence). The chain's CDR3 is CASRAYLNTEAFF. CDR3 nucleotide sequence: TGTGCCAGTAGAGCATATCTGAACACTGAAGCTTTCTTT.

This clone has at least ten counts. The J gene is TRBJ2-7, the V gene TRBV2; D possibly corresponds to TRBD2 (6 bases). This CDR3 has 19 amino acids. Germline CDR1 is SNHLY and CDR2 is FYNNEI. The ends were cut back, 6 bases at V and 4 bases at J, with 31 bases in the middle. For the CDR3, the DNA is TGTGCCAGCAGGGGAAGGTTCGGGAGTTTGCCTCACCTCCTGTACGAGCAGTACTTC. Amino acid sequence: CASRGRFGSLPHLLYEQYF. Looking up the rest from reference TRBV2 and TRBJ2-7 gives the full variable domain: EPEVTQTPSHQVTQMGQEVILRCVPISNHLYFYWYRQILGQKVEFLVSFYNNEISEKSEIFDDQFSVERPDGSNFTLKIRSTKLEDSAMYFCASRGRFGSLPHLLYEQYFGPGTRLTVT.

This chain connects TRBV5-1 to TRBJ1-1, with 8 bases identical to TRBD1. CDR1 is SGHRS and CDR2 is YFSETQ in the germline V gene. CDR3 length: 14 residues. V lost 4 bases, J lost 4 bases, and 6 bases stayed unmatched. CDR3 sequence: CASSRGQGITEAFF. The CDR3 nucleotides read TGCGCCAGCAGCCGCGGACAGGGAATCACTGAAGCTTTCTTT.

The rearrangement uses TRBV15 and TRBJ2-1; 7 bases map to TRBD2. V gave up 0 bases and J gave up 6 bases; unmatched junction bases: 11. Germline V gives CDR1 LNHNV, CDR2 YYDKDF (reference sequence). The CDR3 totals 17 residues. The CDR3 sequence: CATSRDSRGSGGNEQFF. CDR3 nucleotide sequence: TGTGCCACCAGCAGAGATTCCCGCGGGAGTGGCGGCAATGAGCAGTTCTTC. Filled out from reference TRBV15 and TRBJ2-1, the complete variable domain reads DAMVIQNPRYQVTQFGKPVTLSCSQTLNHNVMYWYQQKSSQAPKLLFHYYDKDFNNEADTPDNFQSRRPNTSFCFLDIRSPGLGDTAMYLCATSRDSRGSGGNEQFFGPGTRLTVL.

A single count supports this clone. The rearrangement joins TRBV7-9 to TRBJ2-2, with 9 positions matching TRBD1. Germline V gene lookup returns CDR1 SEHNR and CDR2 FQNEAQ (reference sequence). The CDR3 runs 16 residues. With V trimmed by 5 bases and J by 4 bases, 8 bases remained unmatched. CDR3 in amino acids: CASSRGTGYPTGELFF. The CDR3 DNA sequence: TGTGCCAGCAGCCGCGGGACAGGGTATCCCACCGGGGAGCTGTTTTTT.

V is TRBV7-2 and J is TRBJ2-7; 10 nucleotides align to TRBD2. Germline V gene data show CDR1 as SGHTA and CDR2 as FQGNSA. The CDR3 is 14 amino acids. V shed 3 bases, J shed 3 bases, and the junction held 2 bases outside the gene matches. The CDR3 here is CASSFLAGDYEQYF. In DNA form, the CDR3 reads TGTGCCAGCAGCTTCCTAGCGGGAGACTACGAGCAGTACTTC. The whole variable domain, filled in from reference TRBV7-2 and TRBJ2-7, reads GAGVSQSPSNKVTEKGKDVELRCDPISGHTALYWYRQSLGQGLEFLIYFQGNSAPDKSGLPSDRFSAERTGGSVSTLTIQRTQQEDSAVYLCASSFLAGDYEQYFGPGTRLTVT.

The V gene is TRBV29-1, the J gene TRBJ1-1; possible D gene TRBD1, 6 bases. CDR3 size: 12 residues. CDR1 is SQVTM, CDR2 ANQGSEA, per germline. The germline V and J ends were trimmed by 5 bases and 4 bases, with 11 bases remaining between them. The CDR3 DNA is TGCAGCGTTCAACTCAGGGGCACTGAAGCTTTCTTT. It codes for CSVQLRGTEAFF.

This chain joins TRBV27 and TRBJ1-6, with D possibly TRBD1 on 6 matching bases. There are 13 residues in the CDR3. The V end lost 6 bases, the J end lost 6 bases, and 9 bases lay between the germline ends. The germline gives CDR1 MNHEY, CDR2 SMNVEV (reference sequence). CDR3 in DNA: TGTGCCAGCAGGCTACAGGGTAATTCACCCCTCCACTTT. Protein: CASRLQGNSPLHF.

The chain joins TRBV25-1 to TRBJ2-2; 12 positions agree with TRBD1. This CDR3 is built from 16 residues. From germline, CDR1 is MGHDK and CDR2 SYGVNS. Losses at the gene ends were 11 bases for V and 4 bases for J; bases not matched to a gene: 11. The CDR3 DNA follows: TGTGCCTCCGGGACAGGGGGCAGCGGTAGCACCGGGGAGCTGTTTTTT. Translation: CASGTGGSGSTGELFF.

This rearrangement joins TRBV27 to TRBJ2-7, with D perhaps matching TRBD1 (5 bases). Trimming removed 10 bases from V and 2 bases from J, with 15 bases in between. Germline CDR1 and CDR2: MNHEY and SMNVEV (reference sequence). There are 13 residues in the CDR3. CDR3 nucleotides: TGTGCCACTAGGGGCATCCTCGCCTACGAGCAGTACTTC. Amino acid sequence: CATRGILAYEQYF.

The chain combines TRBV11-2 with TRBJ2-6; tentatively, D is TRBD2 (5 bases). Germline CDR1 is SGHAT and CDR2 is FQNNGV. V lost 1 base to trimming and J lost 2 bases, with 18 bases between them. The CDR3 is 19 amino acids. The CDR3 bases are TGTGCCAGCAGCTTAGTCCGGGAAAAGGCCCTCCCTGGGGCCAACGTCCTGACTTTC. Protein sequence: CASSLVREKALPGANVLTF.

This chain joins TRBV4-1 and TRBJ2-2; 10 bases agree with TRBD1. V shed 2 bases and J 6 bases; nucleotides not matched to a gene: 6. The germline CDR1 and CDR2 sequences are MGHRA and YSYEKL. The CDR3 is 16 amino acids. The CDR3 coding sequence is TGCGCCAGCAGCCAAAGGGACAGGGGAAACGCCGGGGAGCTGTTTTTT. It codes for CASSQRDRGNAGELFF.

The CDR3 reads CASSYRGTGGTDTQYF. The CDR3 DNA is TGTGCCAGCAGTTATCGGGGGACAGGGGGTACAGATACGCAGTATTTT. The V gene is TRBV7-9, the J gene TRBJ2-3, with 11 bases that match TRBD1. Germline loops: CDR1 SEHNR, CDR2 FQNEAQ (reference sequence). V was pared by 6 bases and J by 3 bases, with 8 bases of the junction left unmatched. The CDR3 is made up of 16 amino acids. Looking up the rest from reference TRBV7-9 and TRBJ2-3 gives the full variable domain: DTGVSQNPRHKITKRGQNVTFRCDPISEHNRLYWYRQTLGQGPEFLTYFQNEAQLEKSRLLSDRFSAERPKGSFSTLEIQRTEQGDSAMYLCASSYRGTGGTDTQYFGPGTRLTVL.